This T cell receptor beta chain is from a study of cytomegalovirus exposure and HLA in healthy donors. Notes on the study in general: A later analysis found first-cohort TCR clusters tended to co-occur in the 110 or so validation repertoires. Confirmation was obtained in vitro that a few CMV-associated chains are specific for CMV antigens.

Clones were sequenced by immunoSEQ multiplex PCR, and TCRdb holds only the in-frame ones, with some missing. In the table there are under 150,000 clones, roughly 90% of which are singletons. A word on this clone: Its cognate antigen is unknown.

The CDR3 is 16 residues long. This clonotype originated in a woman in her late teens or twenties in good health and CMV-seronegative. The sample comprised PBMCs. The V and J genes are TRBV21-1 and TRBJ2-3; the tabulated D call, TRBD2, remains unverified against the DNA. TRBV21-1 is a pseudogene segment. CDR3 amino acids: CASSPSNLAGVDTQYF. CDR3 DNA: TGTGCCAGCAGCCCCTCCAATCTAGCGGGAGTGGATACGCAGTATTTT.